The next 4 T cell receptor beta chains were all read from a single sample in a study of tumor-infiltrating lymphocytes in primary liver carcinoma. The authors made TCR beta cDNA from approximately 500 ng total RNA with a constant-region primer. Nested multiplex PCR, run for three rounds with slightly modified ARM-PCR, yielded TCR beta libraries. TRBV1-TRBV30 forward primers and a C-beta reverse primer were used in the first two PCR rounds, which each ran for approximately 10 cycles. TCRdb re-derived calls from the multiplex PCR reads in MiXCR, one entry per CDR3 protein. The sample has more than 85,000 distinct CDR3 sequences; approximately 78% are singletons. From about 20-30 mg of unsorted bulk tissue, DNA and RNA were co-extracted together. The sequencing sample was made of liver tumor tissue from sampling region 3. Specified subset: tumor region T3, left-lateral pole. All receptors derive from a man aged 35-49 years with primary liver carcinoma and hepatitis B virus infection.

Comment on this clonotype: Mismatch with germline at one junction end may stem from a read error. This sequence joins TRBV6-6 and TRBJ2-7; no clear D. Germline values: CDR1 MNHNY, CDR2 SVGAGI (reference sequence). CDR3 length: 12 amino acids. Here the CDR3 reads CASSRALGEQYF. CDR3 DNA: TGTGCCAGCAGTCGTGCCCTGGGCGAGCAATACTTC.

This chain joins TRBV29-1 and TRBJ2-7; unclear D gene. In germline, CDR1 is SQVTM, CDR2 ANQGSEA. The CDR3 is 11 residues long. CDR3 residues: CNAEANYEQYF. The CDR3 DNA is TGCAACGCCGAGGCCAACTACGAGCAGTACTTC.

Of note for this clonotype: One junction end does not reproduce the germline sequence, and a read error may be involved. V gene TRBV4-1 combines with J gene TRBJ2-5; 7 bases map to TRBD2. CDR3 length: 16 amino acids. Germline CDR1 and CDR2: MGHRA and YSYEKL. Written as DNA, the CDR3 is TGCGCCAGCAACCAGGTATTTAGCGGGTTGGAAGAGACCCGGTACTTC. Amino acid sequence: CASNQVFSGLEETRYF.

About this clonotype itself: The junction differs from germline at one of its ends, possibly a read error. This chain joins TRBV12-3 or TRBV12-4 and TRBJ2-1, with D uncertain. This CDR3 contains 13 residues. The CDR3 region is CASIFGRYIEQFF. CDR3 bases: TGTGCCAGTATTTTTGGCAGATACATTGAGCAGTTCTTC.